The T cell receptor beta chain described here comes from a study of blood T cell repertoires in COVID-19. Study in general: Samples came from the United States, Italy and Spain, spanning acute and convalescent COVID-19.

Germline loops: CDR1 LGHDT, CDR2 YNNKEL (reference sequence). This CDR3 spans 14 amino acids. Trimming removed 3 bases from V and 7 bases from J, with 15 bases in between. In the original workflow: From reference gene primer amplification, estimates of nucleated cell counts were derived. Produced via immunoSEQ multiplex PCR; TCRdb's table is partial and in-frame only. V, J and clone size are those of that table, while D and trimming were read from the DNA. The table has about 280,000 clones, around 90% seen once; the top ten hold approximately 2.2%. This chain links TRBV3-1 (or the pseudogene TRBV3-2) with TRBJ2-5, with D perhaps matching TRBD1 (5 bases). Material: peripheral blood. The TCR comes from a man over 45 with acute or convalescent COVID-19. CDR3 DNA: TGTGCCAGCAGCCATACCAGGGCGGACGGGACCCAGTACTTC. This codes for CASSHTRADGTQYF.